These 4 T cell receptor beta chains were sequenced from one sample in a study of blood T cell repertoires in COVID-19. Data came from immunoSEQ multiplex PCR; TCRdb stores just in-frame clones and leaves some out. The sample has 350,000 to 450,000 clones, 80% to 90% seen once. Sequenced material: PBMCs or T cells enriched from blood (not recorded which). These receptors all come from a man aged 35 to 55 in a cohort exposed to, infected with or recovered from COVID-19 (not recorded which).

V and J are TRBV5-4 and TRBJ2-7; perhaps TRBD2 as D (6 bases). Per germline, CDR1 SGHNT and CDR2 YYREEE (reference sequence). The CDR3 has 13 residues. Trimming stripped 2 bases from V and 7 bases from J, with 13 bases between. The CDR3 DNA follows: TGTGCCAGCAGCTTAAAGGGACTGGGGGAGCAGTACTTC. It translates to CASSLKGLGEQYF.

The genes are TRBV27 and TRBJ1-1, with 8 bases fitting TRBD1. CDR1 is MNHEY and CDR2 is SMNVEV in the germline V gene (reference sequence). The CDR3 loop spans 15 amino acids. V lost 0 bases to trimming and J lost 2 bases; unmatched junction nucleotides: 2. CDR3: CASSLSTGANTEAFF. The DNA for the CDR3 is TGTGCCAGCAGTTTATCGACAGGGGCCAACACTGAAGCTTTCTTT.

To note about this clone: This specimen includes other DNA sequences encoding the same CDR3. The V gene is TRBV5-1, the J gene TRBJ2-6; a possible D gene is TRBD1 (5 bases). V was cut by 4 bases and J by 0 bases, with 8 bases left in between. The CDR3 spans 15 residues. Germline V gene sequence: CDR1 SGHRS, CDR2 YFSETQ. CDR3 coding DNA: TGCGCCAGCAGCCTGACAGTCTCTGGGGCCAACGTCCTGACTTTC. This encodes CASSLTVSGANVLTF.

The chain couples TRBV28 to TRBJ2-2; 9 nucleotides line up with TRBD2. CDR1 and CDR2 (germline): MDHEN, SYDVKM. The CDR3 totals 15 residues. Unmatched junction bases numbered 5, after V lost 3 bases and J lost 6 bases. CDR3 coding DNA: TGTGCCAGCAGTTTTGCGGGAGGGAGATCCGGGGAGCTGTTTTTT. Its protein product is CASSFAGGRSGELFF. Full variable domain (remainder filled in from reference TRBV28 and TRBJ2-2): DVKVTQSSRYLVKRTGEKVFLECVQDMDHENMFWYRQDPGLGLRLIYFSYDVKMKEKGDIPEGYSVSREKKERFSLILESASTNQTSMYLCASSFAGGRSGELFFGEGSRLTVL.